This T cell receptor (beta chain) was sequenced for a study of CD4 T cells in relation to SARS-CoV-2 and coronaviruses. Unexposed donor CD4+ T cells date from about 2011-2018, before the COVID-19 pandemic. After approximately 10 days of culture, CD4+ T cells were isolated. Germline CDR1 SGHAT, CDR2 FQNNGV. The CDR3 is 14 residues long. The V and J ends lost 3 bases and 4 bases respectively, with 10 bases between them. Concerning this clone: Its matching antigen is unknown.

Produced via immunoSEQ multiplex PCR; TCRdb's table is partial and in-frame only. The sample consists of more than 20,000 clones, under 85% of them appearing once. Source material: CD4+ T cells from PBMCs, cultured in vitro. The chain has TRBV11-2 and TRBJ1-3, with D perhaps matching TRBD1 (6 bases). The source is a human donor in good health. Here the CDR3 DNA reads TGTGCCAGCAGCTTCGGACAGACAGGAAACACCATATATTTT. Translation: CASSFGQTGNTIYF.